The clone carrying this T cell receptor (beta chain) was detected only once. Its antigen is not known. This entry is derived from a study of OX40 agonist ivuxolimab in advanced cancers. On the study more broadly: Ivuxolimab, an agonistic anti-OX40 (CD134) antibody, was given to patients. The dose-escalation cohort was about 87% male, with a mean age of about 58 years, ranging roughly 20 to 90.

Clones were read by immunoSEQ multiplex PCR, and TCRdb kept only the in-frame ones, dropping some. This table has 72,000 or so clones, around 90% appearing once. Whole-study results and caveats: CD4+ and CD8+ blood T cells expanded clonally by week 6 at 0.1 to 3.0 mg/kg.

Trimming took 1 base from V and 2 from J; bases not matched to a gene: 4. In germline, CDR1 is SGHTA, CDR2 FQGNSA. This CDR3 is 15 amino acids long. The chain recombines TRBV7-2 with TRBJ2-7, with 8 bases identical to TRBD1. The receptor was isolated from an adult with an advanced solid tumor such as melanoma, head and neck, liver or kidney cancer. The sample was CD4+ or CD8+ T cells sorted from blood, taken in a trial of the OX40 agonist ivuxolimab. CDR3 sequence reads: CASSLGTGNPYEQYF. The CDR3 coding sequence is TGTGCCAGCAGCTTAGGGACAGGGAACCCCTACGAGCAGTACTTC. The full variable domain, with the rest looked up from reference TRBV7-2 and TRBJ2-7, is GAGVSQSPSNKVTEKGKDVELRCDPISGHTALYWYRQSLGQGLEFLIYFQGNSAPDKSGLPSDRFSAERTGGSVSTLTIQRTQQEDSAVYLCASSLGTGNPYEQYFGPGTRLTVT.